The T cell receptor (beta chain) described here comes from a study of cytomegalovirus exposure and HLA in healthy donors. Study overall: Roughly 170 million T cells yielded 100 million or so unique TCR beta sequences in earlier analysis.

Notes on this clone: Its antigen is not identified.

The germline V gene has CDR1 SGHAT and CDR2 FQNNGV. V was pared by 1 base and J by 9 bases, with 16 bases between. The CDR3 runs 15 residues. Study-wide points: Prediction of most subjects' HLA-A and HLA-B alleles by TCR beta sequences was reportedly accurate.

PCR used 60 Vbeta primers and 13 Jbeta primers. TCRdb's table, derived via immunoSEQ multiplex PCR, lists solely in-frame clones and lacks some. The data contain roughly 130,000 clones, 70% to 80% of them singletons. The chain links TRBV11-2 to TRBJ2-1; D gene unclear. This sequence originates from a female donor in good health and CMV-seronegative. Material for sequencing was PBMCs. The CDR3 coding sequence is TGTGCCAGCAGCTTAGTGGCGGATCCCGGTGGTGAGCAGTTCTTC. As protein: CASSLVADPGGEQFF. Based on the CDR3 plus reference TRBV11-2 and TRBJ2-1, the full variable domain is EAGVAQSPRYKIIEKRQSVAFWCNPISGHATLYWYQQILGQGPKLLIQFQNNGVVDDSQLPKDRFSAERLKGVDSTLKIQPAKLEDSAVYLCASSLVADPGGEQFFGPGTRLTVL.